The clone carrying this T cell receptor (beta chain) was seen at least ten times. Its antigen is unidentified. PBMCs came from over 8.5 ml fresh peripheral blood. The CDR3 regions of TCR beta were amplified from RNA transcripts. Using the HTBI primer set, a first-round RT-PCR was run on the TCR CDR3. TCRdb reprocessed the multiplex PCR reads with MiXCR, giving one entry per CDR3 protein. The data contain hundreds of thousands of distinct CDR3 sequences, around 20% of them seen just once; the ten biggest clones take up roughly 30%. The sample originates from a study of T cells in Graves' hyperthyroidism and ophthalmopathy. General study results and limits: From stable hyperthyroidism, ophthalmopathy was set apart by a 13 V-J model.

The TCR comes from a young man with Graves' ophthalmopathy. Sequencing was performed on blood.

Here the CDR3 DNA reads TGTGCCAGCAGTCCCCTCCACCCGGGAGGGGAGCTGTTTTTT. Amino acids: CASSPLHPGGELFF. The rearrangement links TRBV12-3 or TRBV12-4 to TRBJ2-2; D perhaps matches TRBD2 (5 bases). The CDR3 loop spans 14 amino acids. V lost 5 bases and J lost 8, with 15 bases in between.